This TCR beta chain was found in a study of shared clonotypes between healthy human individuals. Whole-study results and caveats: Only blood was sampled, and tissue TCR repertoires likely differ from blood ones.

To note about this clone: Its antigen is still unknown.

The assay was immunoSEQ multiplex PCR, and TCRdb's table has in-frame clones only and misses some. Here the sample spans around 2.5 million clones, 80% to 95% being singletons. V was shortened by 5 bases and J by 2 bases, with 13 bases between the two germline ends. The length of the CDR3 is 14 residues. Germline CDR1 reads MNHNY; CDR2 reads SVGAGI (reference sequence). This clonotype originated in a young man in good health. Some clones in this sample may be carry-over from other donors' samples. The source material was naive CD4+ T cells from PBMCs. The subset is: CD45RA+ positively selected. The chain carries TRBV6-6 and TRBJ2-7; a possible D gene is TRBD2 (6 bases). The CDR3 region has the DNA TGTGCCAGCAGTGTAGGAGGGCCAACCTACGAGCAGTACTTC. This codes for CASSVGGPTYEQYF.